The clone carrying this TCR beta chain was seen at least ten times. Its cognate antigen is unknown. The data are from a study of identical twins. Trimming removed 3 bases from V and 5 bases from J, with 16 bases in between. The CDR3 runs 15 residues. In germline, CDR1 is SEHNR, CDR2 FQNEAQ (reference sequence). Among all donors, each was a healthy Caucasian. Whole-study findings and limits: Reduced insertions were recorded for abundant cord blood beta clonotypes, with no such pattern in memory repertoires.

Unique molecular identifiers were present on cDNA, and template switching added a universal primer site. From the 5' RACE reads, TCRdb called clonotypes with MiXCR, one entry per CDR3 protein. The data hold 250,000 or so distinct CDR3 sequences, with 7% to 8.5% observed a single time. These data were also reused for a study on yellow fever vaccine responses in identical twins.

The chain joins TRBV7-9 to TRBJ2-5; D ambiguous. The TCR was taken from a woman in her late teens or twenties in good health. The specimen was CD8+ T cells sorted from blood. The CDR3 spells CASSFPWSSGETQYF. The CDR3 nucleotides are TGTGCCAGCAGCTTTCCGTGGAGCTCTGGGGAGACCCAGTACTTC.